This T cell receptor (beta chain) came from a study of regulatory T cells in long-lasting Graves disease. General study results and limits: Newly diagnosed disease favored TRBV20-1 and TRBJ2-1 over persistent disease. A greater number of public clonotypes (roughly 2,700) was shared by persistent patients than by new patients (about 960).

Time point indicated: persistent/refractory GD, antithyroid drugs over 5 years with positive TRAb. Extracted RNA from PBMCs served as the source of the TCR library. The guidelines of the American Thyroid Association were the basis for diagnosing Graves' disease. Worth noting for this clonotype: Its antigen is not identified.

To make TCR beta libraries, researchers used iRepertoire HTBI primers and Arm-PCR of CDR3 regions. TCRdb re-called the multiplex PCR reads with MiXCR, one entry per CDR3 protein. This table holds fewer than 450,000 distinct CDR3 sequences, around a quarter found once. Per germline, CDR1 LGHDT and CDR2 YNNKEL (reference sequence). The V and J ends lost 8 bases and 5 bases respectively, with 15 bases between them. The CDR3 has 13 amino acids. The sequencing used peripheral blood mononuclear cells (PBMCs), collected when the disease was refractory, from a patient treated with antithyroid drugs. This TCR derives from a female donor with Graves disease. The chain links TRBV3-1 to TRBJ2-5; D possibly matches TRBD1 or TRBD2 (7 bases each). CDR3 amino acids: CASGNRGGETQYF. CDR3 DNA: TGTGCCAGCGGCAACAGGGGAGGGGAGACCCAGTACTTC.